This T cell receptor (beta chain) emerged from a study of T cell repertoires in cytomegalovirus infection (dated by TCRdb to the late 2010s). About the full investigation: Peptide stimulations targeted recently identified HLA-C-restricted CMV epitopes, whose presentation resists viral immunomodulation, together with well-studied HLA-B-restricted epitopes. Donor HLA type was relevant to the analysis, as public TCR beta signatures indicated carriage of CMV infection together with the matching HLA type. Overall study outcomes, separate from this receptor: The ex vivo response was dominated by HLA-C-restricted CMV-specific TCR beta clonotypes, and the single most frequent clonotype in two of eight donors was supplied by these HLA-C-restricted clonotypes. In both this cohort and an independent cohort of 352 donors, the cumulative frequency of public TCR beta family members distinguished carriers of CMV infection plus the relevant HLA type.

This sample's treatment or condition label indicates: in vitro stimulation with specific CMV peptide epitopes to enrich CMV-specific T cells. Trimming removed 2 bases from V and 4 bases from J, leaving 16 bases between the germline ends. Including cysteine and phenylalanine, the CDR3 has 15 amino acids. Only the CDR3 portion is preserved as DNA: 45 bases, with reading frame beginning at the first base. Looking up the germline V gene yields CDR1 SQVTM and CDR2 ANQGSEA. Instrument on record: Illumina HiSeq 1500. In TCRdb, the public reads were trimmed at Q25 with fastp and aligned with MiXCR, with productive beta chains retained. CDR3 protein sequences are deduplicated, and each keeps its most common genes and DNA. The table for this sample lists about 130,000 distinct CDR3 sequences; about 32% of them were counted only once. Clones ranked in the top ten supply 45% to 55% of the sample. This clonotype was seen only a few times. Its target antigen remains unknown. No clone much larger than this one lies a single base away; base qualities are absent.

Sequenced here: CD8+ T cells from cultured PBMCs, sampled from culture after CMV antigen stimulation. This TCR came from a human donor in good health (CMV status not recorded). Some clones in this sample may be carry-over from other donors' samples. Here the chain combines TRBV29-1 and TRBJ2-3, with TRBD1 perhaps the D gene, on 6 matching bases. The DNA sequence is TGCAGCGTTGAAAATACAGGGTTTTCGGCAGATACGCAGTATTTT. Its protein is CSVENTGFSADTQYF.